Below are 13 T cell receptor beta chains sequenced from a single sample in a study of CD8 T cells in ankylosing spondylitis. Each CDR3 protein is one row after TCRdb ran MiXCR on the 5' RACE reads. This sample yields around 100,000 distinct CDR3 sequences, of which 24% are seen a single time; 12% belongs to the top ten. Material for sequencing was synovial fluid, either unsorted or a sorted T cell fraction (not recorded which). The receptor set was obtained from a male donor with ankylosing spondylitis.

The V gene is TRBV27, the J gene TRBJ1-6, with D perhaps matching TRBD1 (6 bases). Germline assignment: CDR1 MNHEY and CDR2 SMNVEV (reference sequence). V was shortened by 5 bases and J by 7 bases, with 21 bases between the two germline ends. CDR3 length equals 17 residues. The chain's CDR3 is CASSPILGGRSNSPLHF. As DNA, the CDR3 is TGTGCCAGCAGTCCGATTCTTGGGGGCCGGTCGAATTCACCCCTCCACTTT.

A single count supports this clonotype. The chain joins TRBV18 to TRBJ1-1, with D tentatively TRBD1 (6 bases). The CDR3 totals 13 residues. Germline CDR1 reads KGHSH; CDR2 reads LQKENI. V was shortened by 8 bases and J by 1 base, with 11 bases between the two germline ends. This chain's CDR3 is CASQGQTNTEAFF. CDR3 bases: TGTGCCAGCCAGGGACAAACGAACACTGAAGCTTTCTTT.

The chain couples TRBV4-2 to TRBJ2-2; D call uncertain. This CDR3 is built from 12 residues. Germline V lookup: CDR1 LGHNA, CDR2 YNFKEQ. Trimming took off 1 base at V and 9 bases at J, with 6 bases between the two ends. CDR3 in amino acids: CASSQVGWELFF. The CDR3, as DNA: TGTGCCAGCAGCCAAGTGGGGTGGGAGCTGTTTTTT.

The chain recombines TRBV12-3 or TRBV12-4 with TRBJ2-1; 14 nucleotides match TRBD2. The CDR3 runs to 16 residues. The junction had 9 bases not matched to a gene; V was cut back by 5 bases and J by 9 bases. The CDR3 loop reads CASSPGLAGAKGEQFF. The CDR3 bases are TGTGCCAGCAGTCCGGGACTAGCGGGAGCTAAAGGTGAGCAGTTCTTC.

This clonotype came up a few times. The gene calls are TRBV5-1 and TRBJ2-7; D uncertain. The CDR3 contains 13 residues. The V end lost 4 bases, the J end lost 0 bases, and 8 bases lay between the germline ends. CDR1 and CDR2 (germline): SGHRS, YFSETQ. The CDR3 loop reads CASSQDGSYEQYF. For the CDR3, the DNA is TGCGCCAGCAGCCAGGACGGCTCCTACGAGCAGTACTTC.

This clonotype occurred once. This CDR3 reads CASRTSSVNEQFF. The CDR3 DNA reads as TGTGCCAGCAGAACGTCATCGGTGAATGAGCAGTTCTTC. The chain links TRBV6-1 to TRBJ2-1; D unresolved. The CDR3 runs to 13 residues. Looked up from germline, CDR1 is MNHNS and CDR2 is SASEGT. Trimming took off 6 bases at V and 7 bases at J, with 13 bases between the two ends.

V is TRBV2 and J is TRBJ2-7; D not resolved. The V gene lost 10 bases and the J gene lost 3 bases, with 10 bases spanning the gap. Germline loops: CDR1 SNHLY, CDR2 FYNNEI. This CDR3 is built from 11 residues. The CDR3 loop is CAINADYEQYF. CDR3 in DNA: TGTGCCATCAACGCCGACTACGAGCAGTACTTC.

This clonotype was detected many times. The rearrangement links TRBV20-1 to TRBJ2-3, with D uncertain. Per germline, CDR1 DFQATT and CDR2 SNEGSKA (reference sequence). Trimming took 0 bases from V and 0 from J, leaving 7 bases between them. CDR3 length: 14 residues. CDR3 bases: TGCAGTGCTAGAGATCTTGAGAGCACAGATACGCAGTATTTT. Encoded protein: CSARDLESTDTQYF.

This clonotype was observed a few times. CDR3 in DNA: TGTGCCAGCAGTGGACTAGGGGGGGCCGATGAGCAGTTCTTC. Translation gives CASSGLGGADEQFF. The chain couples TRBV3-1 to TRBJ2-1; D may be TRBD2 (7 bases). Germline loops: CDR1 LGHDT, CDR2 YNNKEL (reference sequence). Trimming removed 6 bases at V and 8 bases at J, with 17 bases between. This CDR3 contains 14 residues.

This clonotype appeared a few times. This chain links TRBV9 with TRBJ1-2; 9 bases are a match to TRBD1. The CDR3 is 16 amino acids. Germline values: CDR1 SGDLS, CDR2 YYNGEE. Germline trimming cut 5 bases from V and 0 bases from J; bases unmatched to any gene: 8. The CDR3 reads CASSNRGLEANYGYTF. Here the CDR3 DNA reads TGTGCCAGCAGTAACAGGGGGCTCGAAGCTAACTATGGCTACACCTTC.

V gene TRBV20-1 combines with J gene TRBJ2-2; D may correspond to TRBD1 or TRBD2 (5 bases each). Germline V gives CDR1 DFQATT, CDR2 SNEGSKA (reference sequence). The CDR3 is made up of 15 amino acids. Between the trimmed V and J ends, which lost 0 bases and 5 bases, there was a span of 13 bases. The CDR3 DNA reads as TGCAGTGCTAGAGATCTAGAGAGGGGAACCGGGGAGCTGTTTTTT. Translation gives CSARDLERGTGELFF.

This chain uses TRBV27 with TRBJ1-1, with D unclear. The CDR3 sequence is 13 residues long. Germline V gene sequence: CDR1 MNHEY, CDR2 SMNVEV (reference sequence). Trimming removed 10 bases from V and 5 bases from J, with 17 bases in between. This CDR3 is CAIAGGRGTEAFF. DNA for the CDR3: TGTGCCATCGCGGGCGGTCGAGGGACTGAAGCTTTCTTT.

The gene calls are TRBV3-1 and TRBJ2-2; possible D gene TRBD2, 5 bases. V was pared by 5 bases and J by 5 bases, with 15 bases between. Germline values: CDR1 LGHDT, CDR2 YNNKEL (reference sequence). This CDR3 region has 15 residues. The CDR3 here is CASSSFRGRTGELFF. Here the CDR3 DNA reads TGTGCCAGCAGCTCCTTTCGAGGGAGAACCGGGGAGCTGTTTTTT.